The 8 T cell receptor beta chains presented below share a single source sample, sequenced in a study of blood T cells in healthy people across ages. A sample-barcoded 5' primer and a J-beta primer mix were used in a second PCR of about 6 to 11 cycles. One entry per CDR3 protein, called by TCRdb with MiXCR from the 5' RACE reads. The sample has 1.5 million to 2 million distinct CDR3 sequences, 49% seen once; the top ten hold approximately 2.1%. The sequenced sample was blood. These receptors were obtained from a woman in her 40s in good health.

The V call is TRBV12-3 or TRBV12-4, the J call TRBJ1-2, with a weak D call TRBD1 (5 bases). The CDR3 is made up of 14 amino acids. The ends were cut back, 7 bases at V and 8 bases at J, with 20 bases in the middle. The CDR3 coding sequence is TGTGCCAGCACATTCCGGTGGGCAGGGAACGGCTACACCTTC. Protein sequence: CASTFRWAGNGYTF.

This chain links TRBV29-1 with TRBJ2-5, with 7 bases that match TRBD2. CDR1 is SQVTM, CDR2 ANQGSEA, per germline. The CDR3 is made up of 14 amino acids. The junction had 9 bases not matched to a gene; V was cut back by 8 bases and J by 0 bases. The CDR3 DNA is TGCAGCCTCATGTCCGGACTAGACCAAGAGACCCAGTACTTC. It encodes CSLMSGLDQETQYF.

This chain uses TRBV6-5 with TRBJ2-1; the match to TRBD1 covers 8 bases. From germline, CDR1 is MNHEY and CDR2 SVGAGI. The CDR3 is made up of 15 amino acids. Trimming cost V 1 base and J 10 bases; bases outside gene matches: 9. The CDR3 DNA reads as TGTGCCAGCAGTTACTACCGGGACAGGTTTTACGAGCAGTTCTTC. Its protein product is CASSYYRDRFYEQFF.

This chain uses TRBV6-1 with TRBJ2-1, with TRBD2 matching 15 bases. Germline V CDR1 and CDR2: MNHNS, SASEGT. V was pared by 7 bases and J by 8 bases, with 18 bases of the junction left unmatched. The CDR3 runs to 19 residues. For the CDR3, the DNA is TGTGCCAGCACCTACAAGTATCCGGGACTAGCGGGGGGAAGGGATGAGCAGTTCTTC. Translated: CASTYKYPGLAGGRDEQFF.

V is TRBV29-1 and J is TRBJ2-3; a possible D gene is TRBD2 (5 bases). Trimming removed 7 bases from V and 0 bases from J, with 14 bases in between. The length of the CDR3 is 14 residues. CDR1 and CDR2 (germline): SQVTM, ANQGSEA. CDR3 DNA sequence: TGCAGCGCCATGGCGGGCCACAGCACAGATACGCAGTATTTT. Amino acids: CSAMAGHSTDTQYF.

V is TRBV5-1 and J is TRBJ2-7; TRBD1 agrees at 7 bases. The trim removed 4 bases at V and 1 base at J, leaving 11 bases unmatched. Germline V gives CDR1 SGHRS, CDR2 YFSETQ. The CDR3 extends over 16 amino acids. The DNA of the CDR3 is TGCGCCAGCAGCAGGGGGACGGGACAGAATTCCTACGAGCAGTACTTC. Translation gives CASSRGTGQNSYEQYF.

This chain connects TRBV11-1 to TRBJ2-7, with 8 bases aligning to TRBD1. With 6 bases clipped from V and 4 bases from J, the junction kept 14 bases outside the gene matches. Germline V gene lookup returns CDR1 SGHAT and CDR2 FQDESV (reference sequence). The CDR3 covers 16 residues. The CDR3 DNA sequence: TGTGCCAGCAGTCGCTTAAGGACAGGGAAATCGTACGAGCAGTACTTC. Residues: CASSRLRTGKSYEQYF.

This clonotype was detected only a few times. The J gene is TRBJ2-5, the V gene TRBV6-2 or TRBV6-3; possible D gene TRBD1, 6 bases. Germline V gene lookup returns CDR1 MNHEY and CDR2 SVGEGT. This CDR3 spans 14 amino acids. Trimming stripped 8 bases from V and 4 bases from J, with 17 bases between. CDR3 sequence: CASWGRLESETQYF. The CDR3, as DNA: TGTGCCAGCTGGGGGCGCTTAGAATCAGAGACCCAGTACTTC.